These T cell receptor beta chains were read from a single sample in a study of technical replicates of blood from several donors. Generated by immunoSEQ multiplex PCR, the TCRdb table keeps only in-frame clones and is missing some. The sample holds tens of thousands of clones, approximately 90% seen once. The sample comprised T cells isolated from PBMCs. These receptors were collected from a human donor in good health. Both conserved end residues are part of each CDR3. The D gene is left open where the match is weak. Some rows have no size entry. The others give once, few or many, or a class for an expanded clone.

d_gene | abundance | j_gene | v_gene | CDR3nt | CDR3aa
TRBD2 | NA | TRBJ2-3 | TRBV7-7 | TGTGCCAGCAGCCCGGGACTAGCTGACAGAGATACGCAGTATTTT | CASSPGLADRDTQYF
NA | NA | TRBJ1-2 | TRBV5-6 | TGTGCCAGCAGCCCTGACAGTGCCCCAGGCTATGGCTACACCTTC | CASSPDSAPGYGYTF
TRBD1 | NA | TRBJ1-2 | TRBV30 | TGTGCCTGGAGGGGTACAGGGGCCTATGGCTACACCTTC | CAWRGTGAYGYTF
TRBD2 | NA | TRBJ2-3 | TRBV7-9 | TGTGCCAGCAGCTCCGGGACTAGCGGCACAGATACGCAGTATTTT | CASSSGTSGTDTQYF
NA | NA | TRBJ1-2 | TRBV11-3 | TGTGCCAGCAGCTTAGATAGTGGCTACACCTTC | CASSLDSGYTF
TRBD1 | NA | TRBJ1-5 | TRBV19 | TGTGCCAGTGAGAGACAGGGAATGAGCAATCAGCCCCAGCATTTT | CASERQGMSNQPQHF
NA | NA | TRBJ1-1 | TRBV6-5 | TGTGCCAGCAGTGCCCGGACACTGGAAGCTTTCTTT | CASSARTLEAFF
TRBD1 | NA | TRBJ2-1 | TRBV15 | TGTGCCACCAGCAGAGTTTTGGACAGGGCACAAGACAATGAGCAGTTCTTC | CATSRVLDRAQDNEQFF
TRBD2 | NA | TRBJ2-7 | TRBV7-2 | TGTGCCAGCGGTTCCGTGGGACTAGCGGGAGCCGAGCAGTACTTC | CASGSVGLAGAEQYF
TRBD2 | NA | TRBJ2-4 | TRBV6-6 | TGTGCCAGCAGTTACATTAGCGGGAGCGACAAAAACATTCAGTACTTC | CASSYISGSDKNIQYF
NA | NA | TRBJ2-5 | TRBV5-1 | TGCGCCAGCAGCTTGGGCTGGGGCGAGGAGACCCAGTACTTC | CASSLGWGEETQYF
TRBD1 | NA | TRBJ2-7 | TRBV2 | TGTGCCAGCAGTGAAGGGACAGGGGTTGCCGAGCAGTACTTC | CASSEGTGVAEQYF
NA | NA | TRBJ2-1 | TRBV7-3 | TGTGCCAGCAGCTTGTCGGCGGGTCCTCCCAATGAGCAGTTCTTC | CASSLSAGPPNEQFF
NA | NA | TRBJ1-3 | TRBV9 | TGTGCCAGCAGCGTAGATGGCACACACTCTGGAAACACCATATATTTT | CASSVDGTHSGNTIYF
TRBD2 | once | TRBJ2-3 | TRBV27 | TGTGCCAGCAGTTCGCTACTAGCGACAGATACGCAGTATTTT | CASSSLLATDTQYF
TRBD1 | NA | TRBJ1-1 | TRBV19 | TGTGCCAGTAGCCGACAGGGTTTCACTGAAGCTTTCTTT | CASSRQGFTEAFF
NA | NA | TRBJ2-2 | TRBV6-1 | TGTGCCAGCAGTGAAGACAGGGAGCTCGGCGGGGAGCTGTTTTTT | CASSEDRELGGELFF
NA | NA | TRBJ2-3 | TRBV27 | TGTGCCAGCAGTTTAGATCAGGGAAATACGCAGTATTTT | CASSLDQGNTQYF
TRBD1 | NA | TRBJ1-2 | TRBV25-1 | TGTGCCAGCAGTGATTCCGGGACAGGGGAGGCACGCTATGGCTACACCTTC | CASSDSGTGEARYGYTF
TRBD2 | NA | TRBJ2-5 | TRBV4-1 | TGCGCCAGCAGCCACCCTCTAGCGGGTAGCGAGACCCAGTACTTC | CASSHPLAGSETQYF
TRBD2 | NA | TRBJ2-3 | TRBV5-6 | TGTGCCAGCACCCTCCCGACTAGCGGGTCCGGTAGGGATACGCAGTATTTT | CASTLPTSGSGRDTQYF
TRBD1 | NA | TRBJ1-1 | TRBV12-5 | TGTGCTAGTGTCCCGGGACAGTATTCCATGAACACTGAAGCTTTCTTT | CASVPGQYSMNTEAFF
TRBD2 | NA | TRBJ2-1 | TRBV6-6 | TGTGCCAGCAGTTACCGTAGCGGGACCTACAATGAGCAGTTCTTC | CASSYRSGTYNEQFF
NA | NA | TRBJ2-2 | TRBV15 | TGTGCCACCAGCAGGGACACAAACACCGGGGAGCTGTTTTTT | CATSRDTNTGELFF
NA | NA | TRBJ2-7 | TRBV30 | TGTGCCTGGAGTAGGAGGGGCGAGCAGTACTTC | CAWSRRGEQYF
TRBD2 | NA | TRBJ2-1 | TRBV30 | TGTGCCTGGAGGACTAGCGCGACCTACAATGAGCAGTTCTTC | CAWRTSATYNEQFF
NA | NA | TRBJ2-7 | TRBV14 | TGTGCCAGCAGCCAAGTTGGCGCGGGCGACGAGCAGTACTTC | CASSQVGAGDEQYF
NA | few | TRBJ1-2 | TRBV19 | TGTGCCAGTAGTTCCGACACGCCCAACTATGGCTACACCTTC | CASSSDTPNYGYTF
NA | few | TRBJ1-1 | TRBV5-1 | TGCGCCAGCAGCTTGGCATTTGACAGCAACACTGAAGCTTTCTTT | CASSLAFDSNTEAFF
TRBD1 | once | TRBJ1-3 | TRBV6-6 | TGTGCCAGCAGTCGACAGGGTTCACACACCATATATTTT | CASSRQGSHTIYF
NA | once | TRBJ2-5 | TRBV9 | TGTGCCAGCAGCGTAGGGGCGCAAGAGACCCAGTACTTC | CASSVGAQETQYF
TRBD1 | NA | TRBJ1-1 | TRBV6-5 | TGTGCCAGCAGCTCCCCGACAGGGGTAGACACTGAAGCTTTCTTT | CASSSPTGVDTEAFF
NA | NA | TRBJ1-1 | TRBV29-1 | TGCAGCGTTGCTGGGGGGGCGCGGAACACTGAAGCTTTCTTT | CSVAGGARNTEAFF
NA | NA | TRBJ2-2 | TRBV7-6 | TGTGCCAGCAGCTTAGATTGGGCACTTACCGCCGGGGAGCTGTTTTTT | CASSLDWALTAGELFF
NA | NA | TRBJ2-7 | TRBV5-4 | TGTGCCAGCAGCTTTCATCAGGGCTCCTACGAGCAGTACTTC | CASSFHQGSYEQYF